This paragraph reports one T cell receptor beta chain. Its specificity is not known. The sample belongs to a study of OX40 agonist ivuxolimab in advanced cancers. This CDR3 spans 15 amino acids. The V and J ends lost 6 bases and 4 bases respectively, with 16 bases between them. CDR1 is MNHEY and CDR2 is SMNVEV in the germline V gene (reference sequence). Sequencing was performed with immunoSEQ multiplex PCR; in TCRdb, only in-frame clones are kept and a portion is missing. This table has around 65,000 clones, about four fifths appearing once. Regarding the study as a whole: Expanded peripheral T cells had an undetermined antigen specificity.

Sequenced here: CD4+ or CD8+ T cells sorted from blood, sampled in a trial of the OX40 agonist ivuxolimab. This receptor was obtained from an adult with an advanced solid tumor such as melanoma, head and neck, liver or kidney cancer. The V call is TRBV27, the J call TRBJ2-1; possible D gene TRBD2, 7 bases. In DNA form, the CDR3 reads TGTGCCAGCAGAAATGGGGGGGGCGGTTACAATGAGCAGTTCTTC. Its protein product is CASRNGGGGYNEQFF.